The TCR beta chain described here comes from a study of radiotherapy plus CTLA-4 blockade in lung cancer. Overall study context: Of the patients, 18% showed objective responses and roughly 34% attained disease control.

TCRdb's table, derived via immunoSEQ multiplex PCR, lists solely in-frame clones and lacks some. Of approximately 48,000 clones in the sample, roughly four fifths were seen once. The ends lost 5 bases at V and 2 bases at J; junction bases unmatched: 9. There are 15 residues in the CDR3. Per the germline V gene, CDR1 is SGHTA and CDR2 is FQGNSA. This specimen consisted of peripheral blood, obtained from a patient treated with radiotherapy plus ipilimumab. This chain connects TRBV7-2 to TRBJ2-7; 7 positions match TRBD1. The source is a human donor with non-small cell lung cancer whose response to radiotherapy plus ipilimumab could not be evaluated. CDR3 sequence reads: CASSPQGRMAYEQYF. CDR3 nucleotides: TGTGCCAGCAGCCCACAGGGGCGAATGGCCTACGAGCAGTACTTC.